Below, one TCR beta chain is given with its context. The data belong to a study of T cells in Graves' hyperthyroidism and ophthalmopathy. What was amplified from RNA transcripts were TCR beta CDR3 regions. The study used the HTBI primer set for a first-round RT-PCR of the TCR CDR3. TCRdb re-called the multiplex PCR reads through MiXCR, storing one row per CDR3 protein. The data show more than 500,000 distinct CDR3 sequences, with roughly 46% seen just once and 15% to 20% held by the top ten. This TCR derives from an adult woman with Graves' disease, either hyperthyroidism or ophthalmopathy (not recorded which). Sequences were obtained from peripheral blood or thyroid tissue (not recorded which).

The CDR3 region is CASSSQGGAFF. CDR3 in DNA: TGTGCCAGCAGTTCACAGGGGGGGGCTTTCTTT. The rearrangement links TRBV6-1 to TRBJ1-1, with TRBD1 matching over 8 bases. The CDR3 totals 11 residues. Trimming at V came to 5 bases and at J to 11 bases, leaving 4 bases not matched to a gene. Looked up from germline, CDR1 is MNHNS and CDR2 is SASEGT.